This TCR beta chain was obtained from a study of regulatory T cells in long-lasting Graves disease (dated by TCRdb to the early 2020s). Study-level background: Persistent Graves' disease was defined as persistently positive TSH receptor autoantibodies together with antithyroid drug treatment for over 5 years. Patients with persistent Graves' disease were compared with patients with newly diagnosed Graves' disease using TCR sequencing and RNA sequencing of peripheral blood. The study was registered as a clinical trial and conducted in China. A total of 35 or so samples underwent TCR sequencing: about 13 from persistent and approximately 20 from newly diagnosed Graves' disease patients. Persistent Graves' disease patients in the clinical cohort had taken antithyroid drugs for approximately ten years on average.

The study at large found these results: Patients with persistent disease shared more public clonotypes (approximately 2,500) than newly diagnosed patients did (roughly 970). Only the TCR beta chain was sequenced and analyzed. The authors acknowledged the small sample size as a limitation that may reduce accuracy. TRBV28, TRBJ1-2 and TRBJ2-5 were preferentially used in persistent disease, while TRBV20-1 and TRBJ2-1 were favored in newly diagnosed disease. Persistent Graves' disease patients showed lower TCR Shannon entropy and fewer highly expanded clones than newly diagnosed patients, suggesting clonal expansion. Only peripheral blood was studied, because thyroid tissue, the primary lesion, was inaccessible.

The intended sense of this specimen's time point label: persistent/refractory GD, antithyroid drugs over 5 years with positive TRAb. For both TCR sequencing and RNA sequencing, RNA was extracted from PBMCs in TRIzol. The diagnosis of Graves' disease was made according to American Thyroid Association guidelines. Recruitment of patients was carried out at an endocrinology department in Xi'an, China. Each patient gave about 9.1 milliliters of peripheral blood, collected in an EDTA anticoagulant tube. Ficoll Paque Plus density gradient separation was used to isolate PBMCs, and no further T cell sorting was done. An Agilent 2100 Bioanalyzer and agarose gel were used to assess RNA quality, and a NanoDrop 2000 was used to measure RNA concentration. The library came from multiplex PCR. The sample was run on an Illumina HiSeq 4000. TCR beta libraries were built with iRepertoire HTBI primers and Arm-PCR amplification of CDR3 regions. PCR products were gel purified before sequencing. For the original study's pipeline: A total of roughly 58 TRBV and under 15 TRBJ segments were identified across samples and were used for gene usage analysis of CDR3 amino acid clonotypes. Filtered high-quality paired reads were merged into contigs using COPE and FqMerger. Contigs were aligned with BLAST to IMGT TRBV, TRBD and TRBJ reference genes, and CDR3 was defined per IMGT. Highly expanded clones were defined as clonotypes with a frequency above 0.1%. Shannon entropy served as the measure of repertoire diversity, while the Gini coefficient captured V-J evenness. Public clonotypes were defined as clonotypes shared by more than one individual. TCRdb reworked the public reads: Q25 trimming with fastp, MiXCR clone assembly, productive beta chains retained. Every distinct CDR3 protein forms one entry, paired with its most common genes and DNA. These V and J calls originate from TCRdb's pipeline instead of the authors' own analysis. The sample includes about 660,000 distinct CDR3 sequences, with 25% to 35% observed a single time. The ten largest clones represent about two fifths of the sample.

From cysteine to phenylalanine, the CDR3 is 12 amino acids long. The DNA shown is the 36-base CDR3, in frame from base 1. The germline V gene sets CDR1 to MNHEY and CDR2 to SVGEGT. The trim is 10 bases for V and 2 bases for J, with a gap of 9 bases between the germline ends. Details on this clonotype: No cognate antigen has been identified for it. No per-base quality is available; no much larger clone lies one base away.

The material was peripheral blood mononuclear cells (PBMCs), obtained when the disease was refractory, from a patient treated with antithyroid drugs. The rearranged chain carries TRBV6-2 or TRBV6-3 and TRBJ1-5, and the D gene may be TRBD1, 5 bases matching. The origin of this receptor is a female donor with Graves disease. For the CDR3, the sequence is CATGFGNQPQHF. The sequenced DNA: TGTGCCACAGGGTTCGGCAATCAGCCCCAGCATTTT.